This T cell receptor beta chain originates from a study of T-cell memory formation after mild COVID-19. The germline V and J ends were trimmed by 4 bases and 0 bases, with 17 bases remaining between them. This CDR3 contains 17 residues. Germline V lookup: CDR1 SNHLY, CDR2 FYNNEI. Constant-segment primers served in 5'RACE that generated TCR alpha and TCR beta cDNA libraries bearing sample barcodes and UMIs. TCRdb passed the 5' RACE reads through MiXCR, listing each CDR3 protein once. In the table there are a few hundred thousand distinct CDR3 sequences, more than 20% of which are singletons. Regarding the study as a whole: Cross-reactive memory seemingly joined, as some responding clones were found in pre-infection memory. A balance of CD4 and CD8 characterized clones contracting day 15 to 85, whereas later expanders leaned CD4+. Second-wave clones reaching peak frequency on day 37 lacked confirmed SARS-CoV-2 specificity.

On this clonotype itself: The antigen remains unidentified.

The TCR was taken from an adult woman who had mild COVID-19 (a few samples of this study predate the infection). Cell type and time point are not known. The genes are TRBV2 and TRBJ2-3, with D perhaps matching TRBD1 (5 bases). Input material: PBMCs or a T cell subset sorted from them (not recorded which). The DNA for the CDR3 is TGTGCCAGCAGTGCGCTCTACAGGAGAACTAGCACAGATACGCAGTATTTT. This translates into CASSALYRRTSTDTQYF.